This is a list of T cell receptor beta chains from one sample in a study of shared clonotypes between healthy human individuals. The repertoire was sequenced with immunoSEQ multiplex PCR; TCRdb's copy has only in-frame clones and lacks some. The sample records about 480,000 clones, 79% being singletons. Sample: PBMCs. The source is a woman in her forties in good health. Some clones in this sample may be carry-over from other donors' samples. CDR3s include the opening cysteine and the closing phenylalanine or tryptophan.

v_call	j_call	cdr3_aa
TRBV6-1	TRBJ2-7	CASLGHTTYEQYF
TRBV7-2	TRBJ1-6	CASSLVTSGGSSYNSPLHF
TRBV27	TRBJ2-2	CASSTRWERGGLRTTGELFF
TRBV28	TRBJ2-3	CASSLFGVSTDTQYF
TRBV7-9	TRBJ2-2	CASSLDSGGAGELFF
TRBV5-1	TRBJ1-3	CASSWGQGAVGNTIYF
TRBV5-6	TRBJ1-2	CASSLEGQPSNYGYTF
TRBV2	TRBJ2-5	CASCPGPSQETQYF
TRBV5-1	TRBJ2-5	CASSLGAQGAGEQYF
TRBV7-3	TRBJ2-1	CASSLTGGRDEQFF
TRBV9	TRBJ2-3	CASSVESGFTDTQYF
TRBV7-2	TRBJ2-7	CASSLEPRSYYEQYF
TRBV28	TRBJ2-1	CASSLWRLAVQRGNNEQFF
TRBV28	TRBJ2-6	CASRRSGGGSGANVLTF
TRBV7-3	TRBJ2-2	CASSPDRLAGVLPTGELFF
TRBV11-2	TRBJ2-1	CASSSGTSGMNEQFF
TRBV6-1	TRBJ2-7	CASSEGTAIAYEQYF
TRBV27	TRBJ2-5	CASRGFETQYF